The T cell receptor beta chain under discussion was sequenced for a study of T-cell memory formation after mild COVID-19. Background on the study: TCR clusters were largely donor specific.

As for this clonotype: Its antigen is not known.

CDR1 and CDR2 (germline): MNHNY, SVGAGI (reference sequence). The length of the CDR3 is 14 residues. V lost 2 bases and J lost 5, with 10 bases in between. The study, taken as a whole, reports: Clones that got smaller from day 15 to 85 had even CD4/CD8, while clones growing later tipped toward CD4+. Second-wave clones peaking on day 37 lacked confirmed SARS-CoV-2 specificity.

TCRdb re-called the 5' RACE reads through MiXCR, storing one row per CDR3 protein. The table shows 400,000 to 500,000 distinct CDR3 sequences, with 20% to 25% occurring only once. The rearrangement uses TRBV6-6 and TRBJ2-1; D might be TRBD2 (6 bases). Sequencing input: PBMCs or a T cell subset sorted from them (not recorded which). The TCR was taken from an adult woman who had mild COVID-19 (a few samples of this study predate the infection). Cell type and time point are not known. The CDR3 bases are TGTGCCAGCAGTTACGGGGGGATACACAATGAGCAGTTCTTC. Its translation: CASSYGGIHNEQFF.